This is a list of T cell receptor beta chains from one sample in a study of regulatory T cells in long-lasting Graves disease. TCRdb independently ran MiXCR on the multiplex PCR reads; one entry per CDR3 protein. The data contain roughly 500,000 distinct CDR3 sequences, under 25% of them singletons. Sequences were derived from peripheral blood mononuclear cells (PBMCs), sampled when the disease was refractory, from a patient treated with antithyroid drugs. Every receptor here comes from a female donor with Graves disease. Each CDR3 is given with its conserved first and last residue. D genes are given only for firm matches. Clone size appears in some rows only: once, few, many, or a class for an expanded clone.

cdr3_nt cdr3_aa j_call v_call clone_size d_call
TGTGCCAGCAGTTTATGGAGGACAGGGGATGGCTACACCTTC CASSLWRTGDGYTF TRBJ1-2 TRBV28 many TRBD1
TGTGCCAGCTCACCAACGGACAAGCCGCACGAGCAGTACTTC CASSPTDKPHEQYF TRBJ2-7 TRBV18 few -
TGTGCCAGCAGCCTTTTTGGGCGGGAGACCCAGTACTTC CASSLFGRETQYF TRBJ2-5 TRBV27 many -
TGTGCCAGCAGTGTCCACGGAGCCACCGGGGAGCTGTTTTTT CASSVHGATGELFF TRBJ2-2 TRBV25-1 - -
TGCGCCAGCAGCCAAGTTACTAGCGGATCAAACATTCAGTACTTC CASSQVTSGSNIQYF TRBJ2-4 TRBV4-1 - TRBD2
TGTGCCTGGAGGCGTGCGTTACCTGAAGCTTTCTTT CAWRRALPEAFF TRBJ1-1 TRBV30 many -
TGTGCCAGCAGTTACTCCCCGGGACTAGCGGAAGAGACCCAGTACTTC CASSYSPGLAEETQYF TRBJ2-5 TRBV6-5 few TRBD2
TGTGCCAGCAGTCCGCCCGGGCCAAAATCCTACGAGCAGTACTTC CASSPPGPKSYEQYF TRBJ2-7 TRBV6-1 - -
TGTGCCAGCAGGGTCGGACCGAACACTGAAGCTTTCTTT CASRVGPNTEAFF TRBJ1-1 TRBV6-1 - -
TGTGCCAGCAGCCCCTCCTTCGTGGATACGCAGTATTTT CASSPSFVDTQYF TRBJ2-3 TRBV7-6 few -
TGTGCCAGCAGTGAACCGGTTGTGAACACTGAAGCTTTCTTT CASSEPVVNTEAFF TRBJ1-1 TRBV6-1 many -
TGTGCCAGTCAATCTTCTGGCGGGGAGCTGTTTTTT CASQSSGGELFF TRBJ2-2 TRBV18 - -
TGTGCCGGCAGTGAGTTTGGCGGGAGGAGTGACAATGAGCAGTTCTTC CAGSEFGGRSDNEQFF TRBJ2-1 TRBV2 - TRBD2
TGTGCCTGGGGAGGGCAGGGAGGGTGGGAGACCCAGTACTTC CAWGGQGGWETQYF TRBJ2-5 TRBV30 once TRBD2
TGTGCCAGCAGGCGTAGCGGGGGCGTATACTACGAGCAGTACTTC CASRRSGGVYYEQYF TRBJ2-7 TRBV3-1 many TRBD2
TGTGCCAGCAGTATAACCGGGACAGGGGCAGGGAAGACCCAGTACTTC CASSITGTGAGKTQYF TRBJ2-5 TRBV27 - TRBD1
TGTGCCAGCAGTCCATTCAGGGGGGACACCGGGGAGCTGTTTTTT CASSPFRGDTGELFF TRBJ2-2 TRBV6-1 - -
TGCAGTGCCCCGGGGCCTGCGAGGGATGAAGCTTTCTTT CSAPGPARDEAFF TRBJ1-1 TRBV20-1 - -
TGTGCCAGCAGCTCTGACACCTTACACTACGAGCAGTACTTC CASSSDTLHYEQYF TRBJ2-7 TRBV5-4 once -
TGTGCCAGCAGTTATTACCGCGGGAGGGACGGGGAGCTGTTTTTT CASSYYRGRDGELFF TRBJ2-2 TRBV6-5 many TRBD2
TGTGCCAGCAGCTTAGCAGACACATGGCGAAATTCACCCCTCCACTTT CASSLADTWRNSPLHF TRBJ1-6 TRBV11-3 - -
TGTGCCAGCAGTTTCCGAGTTCCAACTAGCGGGAGGGGTACCTACGAGCAGTACTTC CASSFRVPTSGRGTYEQYF TRBJ2-7 TRBV27 many TRBD2
TGTGCCAGCAGTTTGGAGGGGCCATACAATCAGCCCCAGCATTTT CASSLEGPYNQPQHF TRBJ1-5 TRBV12-3/TRBV12-4 many -
TGTGCCAGCAGTTACTATCCTCGCTCCGGGGACGGGGAAAAACTGTTTTTT CASSYYPRSGDGEKLFF TRBJ1-4 TRBV6-5 many -
TGTGCCAGCAGCTCCCGCCTTCGGGGTTACGAGCAGTACTTC CASSSRLRGYEQYF TRBJ2-7 TRBV13 many -
TGTGCCACCAGCCGGCGGACTAGCGGGAGAGTACTCGCGAACACCGGGGAGCTGTTTTTT CATSRRTSGRVLANTGELFF TRBJ2-2 TRBV24-1 many TRBD2
TGTGCCACCAGCAGGAGGGAGGGAGTCGTTAACGAGCAGTACTTC CATSRREGVVNEQYF TRBJ2-7 TRBV15 many TRBD2
TGTGCCAGCAGCTTACGCATATTCCGGGACTTCCTCCGCTCTGGGGCCAACGTCCTGACTTTC CASSLRIFRDFLRSGANVLTF TRBJ2-6 TRBV7-9 few -
TGTGCCAGCTCTGAGGTGGGGGACAAAGCTTTCTTT CASSEVGDKAFF TRBJ1-1 TRBV18 many -
TGTGCCAGCAGTTACGGGGGGGACACCGGGGAGCTGTTTTTT CASSYGGDTGELFF TRBJ2-2 TRBV6-2/TRBV6-3 many TRBD2
TGCGCCAGCAGCCAAGATCATATCGATCTGGGACACCGAGATCGAGATACGCAGTATTTT CASSQDHIDLGHRDRDTQYF TRBJ2-3 TRBV4-1 - -
TGTGCCAGCAGCGTAGGAGGGGTGTTAGGTGGCTACACCTTC CASSVGGVLGGYTF TRBJ1-2 TRBV9 few -
TGCAGCGGCAGGGTTCCTTGGGGAGAGACCCAGTACTTC CSGRVPWGETQYF TRBJ2-5 TRBV29-1 - -
TGTGCCAGCAGTGACAGTGCAACTAATGAAAAACTGTTTTTT CASSDSATNEKLFF TRBJ1-4 TRBV6-1 many -
TGTGCCACCAGTGATCCTGACAGGGGGTCGTATGGCTACACCTTC CATSDPDRGSYGYTF TRBJ1-2 TRBV24-1 few TRBD1
TGCGCCAGCAGCGTCGAGAACATTAATGAAAAACTGTTTTTT CASSVENINEKLFF TRBJ1-4 TRBV5-1 few -
TGTGCCAGCTCACCAAGTGGGGGGGAATATGGCTACACCTTC CASSPSGGEYGYTF TRBJ1-2 TRBV18 many -
TGTGCCACCAGTGAAACGCCGGGACTAGCGGGGATCAACACCGGGGAGCTGTTTTTT CATSETPGLAGINTGELFF TRBJ2-2 TRBV24-1 few TRBD2
TGTGCCAGCAGCACCCTAGCGGGAGTGGGCGAGCAGTACTTC CASSTLAGVGEQYF TRBJ2-7 TRBV5-4 - TRBD2
TGTGCCAGCAGTTGGACGGAACATGGCTACGAGCAGTACTTC CASSWTEHGYEQYF TRBJ2-7 TRBV6-2/TRBV6-3 many -
TGTGCCTGGAGTTCATCAAGAACAGGAATGGGGAATCAGCCCCAGCATTTT CAWSSSRTGMGNQPQHF TRBJ1-5 TRBV30 many -
TGTGCCAGCAGGACCGGGGACAGGGTGAACACTGAAGCTTTCTTT CASRTGDRVNTEAFF TRBJ1-1 TRBV6-1 many TRBD1
TGTGCCAGCAGGGAAGCCGGGACAGGTTCGGACGGCTACACCTTC CASREAGTGSDGYTF TRBJ1-2 TRBV6-1 many TRBD1
TGTGCCAGCTCACCACCGTACAGTGAGGAGACCCAGTACTTC CASSPPYSEETQYF TRBJ2-5 TRBV18 many -
TGTGCCACCAGCAGAGGGGCCGAGCAGTACTTC CATSRGAEQYF TRBJ2-7 TRBV15 many -
TGTGCCAGCGCGACGGATAGCAATCAGCCCCAGCATTTT CASATDSNQPQHF TRBJ1-5 TRBV27 few -
TGTGCCAGCAGTCTACCAGGCTATGGCTACACCTTC CASSLPGYGYTF TRBJ1-2 TRBV12-3/TRBV12-4 many -
TGTGCCAGCAGCTTAGGACAGGGGGACACCGGGGAGCTGTTTTTT CASSLGQGDTGELFF TRBJ2-2 TRBV5-4 - TRBD1
TGTGCCAGCAGCTTGGGTAGTCCCGGGGTGTCCCAGCATTTT CASSLGSPGVSQHF TRBJ1-5 TRBV5-5 - -